The 17 T cell receptor beta chains presented below share a single source sample, sequenced in a study of blood T cell repertoires in COVID-19. Libraries were prepared by immunoSEQ multiplex PCR; TCRdb keeps only in-frame clonotypes and omits some of them. The sample lists 220,000 or so clones; 75% to 90% were seen once. The material sequenced was peripheral blood. The receptors derive from a woman of 80 years or more with COVID-19, enrolled during active disease.

V is TRBV7-2 and J is TRBJ1-2, with 7 bases lining up with TRBD1. The trim removed 5 bases at V and 8 bases at J, leaving 11 bases unmatched. This CDR3 region has 14 residues. Germline V lookup: CDR1 SGHTA, CDR2 FQGNSA. The CDR3 here is CASSQFHQGDGYTF. CDR3 nucleotides: TGTGCCAGCAGCCAGTTTCACCAGGGGGACGGCTACACCTTC.

The chain combines TRBV6-5 with TRBJ1-5; no clear D gene. The CDR3 contains 15 residues. Trimming took 7 bases from V and 2 from J, leaving 15 bases between them. CDR1 MNHEY and CDR2 SVGAGI come from the germline V gene. DNA of the CDR3: TGTGCCAGCAAAAGGTCCGACGCGGGCAATCAGCCCCAGCATTTT. Translating gives CASKRSDAGNQPQHF.

V gene TRBV11-2 combines with J gene TRBJ1-1; D possibly corresponds to TRBD1 (5 bases). Between the trimmed V and J ends, which lost 1 base and 3 bases, there was a span of 15 bases. CDR1 is SGHAT, CDR2 FQNNGV, per germline. The CDR3 spans 16 residues. CDR3 sequence reads: CASSLVGGKGDTEAFF. In nucleotides, the CDR3 is TGTGCCAGCAGCTTAGTGGGGGGAAAGGGAGACACTGAAGCTTTCTTT.

CDR3 coding DNA: TGTGCCTGGGGGACTAGCGGGACCAAAAACATTCAGTACTTC. Translating gives CAWGTSGTKNIQYF. The genes are TRBV30 and TRBJ2-4; 13 bases are shared with TRBD2. Germline V gene lookup returns CDR1 GTSNPN and CDR2 SVGIG (reference sequence). This CDR3 is 14 amino acids long. V lost 5 bases and J lost 2; bases outside the gene matches: 0.

The chain has TRBV10-3 and TRBJ1-1; D remains unclear. V was clipped by 5 bases and J by 0 bases, with 13 bases between them. Germline V gene lookup returns CDR1 ENHRY and CDR2 SYGVKD. CDR3 size: 15 residues. CDR3 sequence reads: CAISPLRDMNTEAFF. CDR3 sequence (DNA): TGTGCCATCAGTCCCCTCAGAGACATGAACACTGAAGCTTTCTTT.

V is TRBV28 and J is TRBJ1-5; 10 bases fit TRBD1. J was trimmed by 0 bases and V by 6 bases; bases with no gene match: 11. CDR1 is MDHEN and CDR2 is SYDVKM in the germline V gene. CDR3 size: 18 residues. The CDR3 loop is CASRPPPGTGVSNQPQHF. The CDR3 DNA follows: TGTGCCAGCAGGCCACCCCCCGGGACAGGGGTTAGCAATCAGCCCCAGCATTTT.

The genes are TRBV28 and TRBJ2-2, with 10 bases matching TRBD1. CDR1 is MDHEN, CDR2 SYDVKM, per germline. This CDR3 comprises 16 residues. The J segment lost 3 bases and the V segment lost 2 bases, leaving 3 bases of the junction unmatched. CDR3 sequence (DNA): TGTGCCAGCAGTTTACCCGGGACAGGGGACACCGGGGAGCTGTTTTTT. This translates into CASSLPGTGDTGELFF.

This clone appeared a single time. The gene calls are TRBV3-1 (or the pseudogene TRBV3-2) and TRBJ2-1, with 14 positions matching TRBD2. Germline V gives CDR1 LGHDT, CDR2 YNNKEL (reference sequence). The V segment lost 1 base and the J segment 12 bases; nucleotides outside the gene matches: 5. This CDR3 is 15 amino acids long. The CDR3 region has the DNA TGTGCCAGCAGCCAAGCGGGACTAGCGGGAGAAGGGCAGTTCTTC. This codes for CASSQAGLAGEGQFF.

CDR3 sequence reads: CASSFGQGNSPLHF. The CDR3 DNA follows: TGTGCCAGCAGCTTTGGACAGGGGAATTCACCCCTCCACTTT. The genes are TRBV11-2 and TRBJ1-6; 9 nucleotides align to TRBD1. CDR3 length: 14 amino acids. The junction had 1 base not matched to a gene; V was cut back by 3 bases and J by 7 bases. Looked up from germline, CDR1 is SGHAT and CDR2 is FQNNGV.

The chain has TRBV19 and TRBJ1-4; 9 nucleotides agree with TRBD1. The CDR3 has 15 residues. Trimming took 3 bases from V and 7 from J; bases not matched to a gene: 6. The V gene's germline CDR1 is LNHDA and CDR2 SQIVND (reference sequence). In DNA form, the CDR3 reads TGTGCCAGTAGTATCCCCGGGACAGGGAGTGAAAAACTGTTTTTT. Translating gives CASSIPGTGSEKLFF.

V is TRBV7-8 and J is TRBJ1-1; D unresolved. V lost 0 bases and J 0 bases, leaving 5 bases between the germline ends. Germline CDR1 is SGHVS and CDR2 is FQNEAQ. The CDR3 loop spans 14 amino acids. In DNA form, the CDR3 reads TGTGCCAGCAGCTTAGCGGCGGTGAACACTGAAGCTTTCTTT. Its translation is CASSLAAVNTEAFF.

Only a few counts were recorded for this clone. V usage is TRBV9 and J usage is TRBJ2-1, with 7 bases identical to TRBD1. The CDR3 has 15 amino acids. Germline CDR1 and CDR2: SGDLS and YYNGEE. After removal of 4 bases from V and 7 bases from J, the junction contained 11 bases not matched to a gene. The CDR3 sequence: CASSLTGNRKNEQFF. The DNA for the CDR3 is TGTGCCAGCAGCTTGACAGGGAACCGCAAGAATGAGCAGTTCTTC.

V is TRBV9 and J is TRBJ1-1, with D uncertain. V lost 0 bases, J lost 0 bases, and 6 bases lay in between. The germline V gene encodes CDR1 SGDLS and CDR2 YYNGEE. The CDR3 has 14 residues. CDR3: CASSVASVNTEAFF. The CDR3 DNA sequence: TGTGCCAGCAGCGTAGCTTCGGTGAACACTGAAGCTTTCTTT.

The V gene is TRBV3-1 (or the pseudogene TRBV3-2), the J gene TRBJ1-2, with D unclear. Trimming shortened V by 3 bases and J by 4 bases, and 18 bases separated the two germline ends. CDR3 length: 16 amino acids. The germline CDR1 and CDR2 sequences are LGHDT and YNNKEL (reference sequence). In DNA, the CDR3 is TGTGCCAGCAGCCACCCTCTTGTAAGGAGGATCTATGGCTACACCTTC. Protein sequence: CASSHPLVRRIYGYTF.

The gene calls are TRBV30 and TRBJ2-1; 15 nucleotides line up with TRBD2. The CDR3 extends over 14 amino acids. The junction had 2 bases not matched to a gene; V was cut back by 5 bases and J by 6 bases. CDR1 is GTSNPN, CDR2 SVGIG, per germline (reference sequence). The CDR3 region has the DNA TGTGCCTGGGGACTAGCGGGGGGGCCCAATGAGCAGTTCTTC. Residues: CAWGLAGGPNEQFF. The whole variable domain, remainder taken from reference TRBV30 and TRBJ2-1, is SQTIHQWPATLVQPVGSPLSLECTVEGTSNPNLYWYRQAAGRGLQLLFYSVGIGQISSEVPQNLSASRPQDRQFILSSKKLLLSDSGFYLCAWGLAGGPNEQFFGPGTRLTVL.

The sample holds a few counts of this clone. The chain uses TRBV3-1 (or the pseudogene TRBV3-2) and TRBJ2-6; 7 nucleotides line up with TRBD1. J gave up 3 bases and V 4 bases, and 9 bases lay outside the gene matches. CDR1 is LGHDT, CDR2 YNNKEL, per germline (reference sequence). The CDR3 extends over 17 amino acids. The CDR3 loop is CASSPDRVGVGANVLTF. The CDR3 DNA follows: TGTGCCAGCAGCCCCGACAGGGTGGGAGTTGGGGCCAACGTCCTGACTTTC.

This rearrangement joins TRBV29-1 to TRBJ2-7, with 10 bases that match TRBD1. The trim removed 7 bases at V and 7 bases at J, leaving 7 bases unmatched. The CDR3 loop spans 12 amino acids. Per germline, CDR1 SQVTM and CDR2 ANQGSEA. CDR3 DNA: TGCAGCGGCCGGGACAGGGGTTTTGAGCAGTACTTC. It encodes CSGRDRGFEQYF.